This T cell receptor (beta chain) was identified in a study of shared clonotypes between healthy human individuals. Data came from immunoSEQ multiplex PCR; TCRdb stores just in-frame clones and leaves some out. The data contain approximately 2.3 million clones, approximately 95% of them seen just once; the ten biggest clones take up 0.39%. V lost 5 bases to trimming and J lost 5 bases; unmatched junction nucleotides: 7. The CDR3 is 16 residues long. Per germline, CDR1 MNHEY and CDR2 SMNVEV (reference sequence). This sequence originates from a man between 18 and 29 years old in good health. Some clones in this sample may be carry-over from other donors' samples. Material: naive CD4+ T cells from PBMCs. Subset: CD45RA+ positively selected. V and J are TRBV27 and TRBJ2-2; TRBD2 matches 11 bases. The CDR3 nucleotides read TGTGCCAGCAGTCCGCTAGCGGGAGGAGGGACCGGGGAGCTGTTTTTT. Translated, it gives CASSPLAGGGTGELFF.